The T cell receptor (beta chain) described here comes from a study of T cell responses to AZD1222 COVID-19 vaccine. Sequencing used immunoSEQ multiplex PCR; TCRdb keeps in-frame clones, though not all of them. The data show some 150,000 clones, with 70% to 90% seen just once and 1.6% held by the top ten. This CDR3 region has 15 residues. Germline-derived CDR1 and CDR2 are MDHEN and SYDVKM. V lost 4 bases and J lost 8; bases outside the gene matches: 8. The source is an adult in good health. The chain joins TRBV28 to TRBJ1-6; TRBD1 matches 7 bases. The sample consisted of peripheral blood, taken on day 0 of AZD1222 vaccination. Written as DNA, the CDR3 is TGTGCCAGCAGTTCTGTGACAGGGAACTATTCACCCCTCCACTTT. It encodes CASSSVTGNYSPLHF.